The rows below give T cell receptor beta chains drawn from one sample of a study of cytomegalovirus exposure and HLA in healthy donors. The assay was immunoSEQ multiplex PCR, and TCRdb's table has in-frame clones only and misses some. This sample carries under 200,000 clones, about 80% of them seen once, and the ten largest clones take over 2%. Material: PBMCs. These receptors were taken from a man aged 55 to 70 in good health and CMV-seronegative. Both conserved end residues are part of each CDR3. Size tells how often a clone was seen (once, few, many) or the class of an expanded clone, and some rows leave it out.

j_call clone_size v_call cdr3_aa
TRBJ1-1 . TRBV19 CASSTSVGGDTEAFF
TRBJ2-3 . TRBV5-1 CASSGLAALSSTDTQYF
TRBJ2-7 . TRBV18 CASSLTPYSYEQYF
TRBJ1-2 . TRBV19 CASGLRDINYGYTF
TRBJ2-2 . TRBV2 CATPGQNTGELFF
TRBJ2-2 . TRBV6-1 CASIRTGDTGELFF
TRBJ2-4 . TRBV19 CASSDPPRGAGDIQYF
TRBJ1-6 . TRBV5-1 CASSLDGQNSPLNF
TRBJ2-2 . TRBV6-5 CASSYRESGELFF
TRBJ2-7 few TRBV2 CASSSLQGGEQYF
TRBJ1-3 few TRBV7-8 CASSFGQGAYSGNTIYF
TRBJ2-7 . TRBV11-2 CASSRSGLSYEQYF
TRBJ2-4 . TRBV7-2 CASSSAGRSQNIQYF
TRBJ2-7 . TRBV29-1 CSVRPGSYEQYF
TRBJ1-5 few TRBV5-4 CASSLDGGGSQPQHF
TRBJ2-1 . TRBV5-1 CASSLAAVLAGGGEQFF
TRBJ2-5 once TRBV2 CASSVLAGGGQETQYF
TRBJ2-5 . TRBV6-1 CASSEMGGQETQYF
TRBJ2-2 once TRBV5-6 CASRLSGVNTGELFF
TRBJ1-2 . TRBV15 CATSPRQGLNYGYTF
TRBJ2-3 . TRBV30 CAWSTTGTSTDTQYF
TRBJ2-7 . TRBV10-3 CAISGLAGGREQYF
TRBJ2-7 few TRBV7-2 CASSLTDYEQYF
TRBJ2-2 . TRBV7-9 CASSLGLALNTGELFF
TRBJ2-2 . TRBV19 CASSIVTGTGELFF
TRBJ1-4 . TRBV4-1 CASSSGTGGEKLFF
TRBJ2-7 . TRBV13 CASSLLLAGPSGEQYF
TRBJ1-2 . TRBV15 CATSRERGGGYTF